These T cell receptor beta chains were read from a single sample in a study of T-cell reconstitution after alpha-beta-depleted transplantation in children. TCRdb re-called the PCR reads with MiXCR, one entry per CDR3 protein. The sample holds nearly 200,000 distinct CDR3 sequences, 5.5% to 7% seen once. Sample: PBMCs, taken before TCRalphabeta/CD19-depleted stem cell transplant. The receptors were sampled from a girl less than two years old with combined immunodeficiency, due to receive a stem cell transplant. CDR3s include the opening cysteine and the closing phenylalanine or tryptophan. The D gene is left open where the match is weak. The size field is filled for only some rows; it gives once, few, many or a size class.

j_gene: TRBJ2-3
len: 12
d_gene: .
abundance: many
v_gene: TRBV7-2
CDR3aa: CASSISTDTQYF
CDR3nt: TGTGCCAGCAGCATTAGCACAGATACGCAGTATTTT

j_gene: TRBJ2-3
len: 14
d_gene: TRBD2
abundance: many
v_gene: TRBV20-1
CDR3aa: CSAVGTIATDTQYF
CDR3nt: TGCAGTGCTGTAGGGACTATTGCAACAGATACGCAGTATTTT

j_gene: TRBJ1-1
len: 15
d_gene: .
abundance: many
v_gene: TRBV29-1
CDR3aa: CSATLRGAGNTEAFF
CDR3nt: TGCAGTGCTACTTTACGGGGAGCCGGGAACACTGAAGCTTTCTTT

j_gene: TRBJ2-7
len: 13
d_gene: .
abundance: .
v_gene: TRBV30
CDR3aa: CAWDPVSSYEQYF
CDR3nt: TGTGCCTGGGACCCCGTGAGCTCCTACGAGCAGTACTTC

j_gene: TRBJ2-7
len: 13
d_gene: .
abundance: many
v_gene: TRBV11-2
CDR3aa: CASSLGPHYEQYF
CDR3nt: TGTGCCAGCAGCTTAGGGCCCCACTACGAGCAGTACTTC

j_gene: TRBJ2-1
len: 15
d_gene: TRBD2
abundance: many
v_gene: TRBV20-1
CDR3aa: CSARVTSGGYNEQFF
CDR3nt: TGCAGTGCTAGAGTTACTAGCGGGGGTTACAATGAGCAGTTCTTC

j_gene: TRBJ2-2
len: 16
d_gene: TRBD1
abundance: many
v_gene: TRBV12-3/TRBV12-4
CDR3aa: CASSPWTGTNTGELFF
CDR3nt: TGTGCCAGCAGTCCCTGGACAGGGACGAACACCGGGGAGCTGTTTTTT

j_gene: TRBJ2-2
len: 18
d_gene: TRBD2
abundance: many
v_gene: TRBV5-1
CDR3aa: CASSLGSSGSWGTGELFF
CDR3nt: TGCGCCAGCAGCTTGGGATCTAGCGGGAGCTGGGGCACCGGGGAGCTGTTTTTT

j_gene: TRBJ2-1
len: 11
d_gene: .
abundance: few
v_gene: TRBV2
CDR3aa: CASSLVPEQFF
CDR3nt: TGTGCCAGCAGTCTTGTTCCTGAGCAGTTCTTC

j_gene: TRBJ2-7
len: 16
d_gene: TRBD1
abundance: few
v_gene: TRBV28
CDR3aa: CASSSPLRQGAYEQYF
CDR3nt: TGTGCCAGCAGTTCCCCCCTTCGACAGGGGGCCTACGAGCAGTACTTC